This passage covers 22 T cell receptor beta chains from one sample sequenced in a study of cytomegalovirus exposure and HLA in healthy donors. 13 Jbeta primers and 60 Vbeta primers were used for the PCR. Clones were read by immunoSEQ multiplex PCR, and TCRdb kept only the in-frame ones, dropping some. The repertoire holds approximately 160,000 clones, 60% to 85% seen once, with around 3% in the top ten. The sample taken for sequencing was PBMCs. These TCRs come from a woman aged 45 to 65 in good health and CMV-seropositive.

V usage is TRBV6-1 and J usage is TRBJ1-3; no definite D call. Germline CDR1 and CDR2: MNHNS and SASEGT. V lost 2 bases and J 0 bases, leaving 8 bases between the germline ends. There are 15 residues in the CDR3. In nucleotides, the CDR3 is TGTGCCAGCAGTGAATCGGCGGTCTCTGGAAACACCATATATTTT. Encoded protein: CASSESAVSGNTIYF.

Only a few counts were recorded for this clone. The CDR3 sequence: CASSRQGLNQPQHF. For the CDR3, the DNA is TGCGCCAGCAGTCGACAGGGGCTCAATCAGCCCCAGCATTTT. This chain connects TRBV4-1 to TRBJ1-5; 8 bases line up with TRBD1. Losses at the gene ends were 6 bases for V and 3 bases for J; bases not matched to a gene: 4. Germline V gene sequence: CDR1 MGHRA, CDR2 YSYEKL. This CDR3 contains 14 residues.

The rearrangement uses TRBV19 and TRBJ1-5; tentative D call: TRBD1 (5 bases). The CDR3 contains 14 residues. Looked up from germline, CDR1 is LNHDA and CDR2 is SQIVND (reference sequence). The V gene lost 6 bases and the J gene lost 3 bases, with 12 bases spanning the gap. CDR3 bases: TGTGCCAGTAGCCCTATAGGGGACAATCAGCCCCAGCATTTT. The encoded protein is CASSPIGDNQPQHF.

The chain employs TRBV6-5 and TRBJ2-3; tentative D call: TRBD2 (5 bases). This CDR3 region has 13 residues. Germline V gene sequence: CDR1 MNHEY, CDR2 SVGAGI. V lost 6 bases and J lost 4, with 11 bases in between. The CDR3 loop reads CASRPEGADTQYF. The CDR3 DNA is TGTGCCAGCAGACCCGAGGGTGCAGATACGCAGTATTTT.

The rearrangement links TRBV9 to TRBJ2-2, with no clear D. This CDR3 region has 16 residues. Germline assignment: CDR1 SGDLS and CDR2 YYNGEE. Between the trimmed V and J ends, which lost 0 bases and 1 base, there was a span of 10 bases. This CDR3 reads CASSVASGLNTGELFF. The DNA for the CDR3 is TGTGCCAGCAGCGTAGCGTCAGGTTTGAACACCGGGGAGCTGTTTTTT. The full variable domain, completed using reference TRBV9 and TRBJ2-2, is DSGVTQTPKHLITATGQRVTLRCSPRSGDLSVYWYQQSLDQGLQFLIQYYNGEERAKGNILERFSAQQFPDLHSELNLSSLELGDSALYFCASSVASGLNTGELFFGEGSRLTVL.

The V and J genes are TRBV9 and TRBJ1-4; tentatively, D is TRBD1 (6 bases). This CDR3 is 14 amino acids long. Trimming pared 5 bases from V and 4 bases from J, leaving 12 bases between. The germline CDR1 and CDR2 sequences are SGDLS and YYNGEE. CDR3 in amino acids: CASSPDRRNEKLFF. DNA of the CDR3: TGTGCCAGCAGTCCGGACAGACGTAATGAAAAACTGTTTTTT. The full variable domain, with the rest looked up from reference TRBV9 and TRBJ1-4, is DSGVTQTPKHLITATGQRVTLRCSPRSGDLSVYWYQQSLDQGLQFLIQYYNGEERAKGNILERFSAQQFPDLHSELNLSSLELGDSALYFCASSPDRRNEKLFFGSGTQLSVL.

This chain connects TRBV18 to TRBJ1-5, with D uncertain. Germline V gene data show CDR1 as KGHSH and CDR2 as LQKENI. With 1 base removed from V and 0 bases from J, the gap between germline ends came to 7 bases. The CDR3 extends over 15 amino acids. CDR3 amino acids: CASSPQGDSNQPQHF. The CDR3 DNA reads as TGTGCCAGCTCACCACAAGGAGATAGCAATCAGCCCCAGCATTTT.

The chain has TRBV5-1 and TRBJ2-2; D is possibly TRBD1 (6 bases). The CDR3 is 14 residues long. Between the trimmed V and J ends, which lost 4 bases and 4 bases, there was a span of 11 bases. CDR1 and CDR2 from the germline V gene are SGHRS and YFSETQ. DNA of the CDR3: TGCGCCAGCAGCACACTCAGGGGCACCGGGGAGCTGTTTTTT. Translation gives CASSTLRGTGELFF.

This clone came up once. The chain couples TRBV6-1 to TRBJ1-2; no reliable D call. This CDR3 contains 13 residues. Trimming took off 0 bases at V and 6 bases at J, with 8 bases between the two ends. The V gene's germline CDR1 is MNHNS and CDR2 SASEGT. The CDR3 sequence is CASSEAWAHGYTF. CDR3 DNA sequence: TGTGCCAGCAGTGAAGCATGGGCCCATGGCTACACCTTC.

There are a few counts of this clone. The genes are TRBV4-1 and TRBJ1-2; D is unclear. This CDR3 has 13 amino acids. The V and J ends lost 2 bases and 8 bases respectively, with 12 bases between them. Germline V gene lookup returns CDR1 MGHRA and CDR2 YSYEKL. Written as DNA, the CDR3 is TGCGCCAGCAGCCAATTTGAGGGTGGAGGCTACACCTTC. Translated, it gives CASSQFEGGGYTF.

V usage is TRBV7-9 and J usage is TRBJ2-7; D is possibly TRBD1 (5 bases). From germline, CDR1 is SEHNR and CDR2 FQNEAQ (reference sequence). V lost 3 bases to trimming and J lost 4 bases, with 13 bases between them. The CDR3 consists of 14 residues. CDR3 protein: CASSLGQGGYEQYF. The CDR3 DNA reads as TGTGCCAGCAGCTTGGGGCAGGGCGGATACGAGCAGTACTTC.

This chain connects TRBV19 to TRBJ1-3; 7 bases agree with TRBD1. Germline trimming cut 6 bases from V and 1 base from J; bases unmatched to any gene: 12. This CDR3 comprises 17 residues. Germline values: CDR1 LNHDA, CDR2 SQIVND (reference sequence). The CDR3 reads CASSTTGVVASGNTIYF. CDR3 sequence (DNA): TGTGCCAGTAGCACTACAGGGGTTGTAGCTTCTGGAAACACCATATATTTT.

For this clone: One end of the junction does not line up with germline, which may come from a read error. This rearrangement joins TRBV6-1 to TRBJ1-4; 9 bases fit TRBD1. Germline values: CDR1 MNHNS, CDR2 SASEGT. This CDR3 is 12 amino acids long. The CDR3, as DNA: TGTGCCAGCAGCAACTTCCAGGGACAGGGTCGATTT. This translates into CASSNFQGQGRF.

In its sample, this clone ranks as medium-sized. This chain links TRBV27 with TRBJ1-1, with D possibly being TRBD1 (5 bases). The CDR3 covers 14 residues. Germline values: CDR1 MNHEY, CDR2 SMNVEV (reference sequence). V dropped 6 bases and J dropped 1 base, with 12 bases sitting between them. CDR3 loop: CASRLGPANTEAFF. CDR3 sequence (DNA): TGTGCCAGCAGATTGGGGCCAGCGAACACTGAAGCTTTCTTT.

With regard to this clone: A read error may account for a junction end that differs from germline. The chain couples TRBV7-9 to TRBJ1-6; D is ambiguous. Germline V lookup: CDR1 SEHNR, CDR2 FQNEAQ (reference sequence). The CDR3 is made up of 12 amino acids. CDR3 nucleotide sequence: TGTTCCAGCAGCTTGGACTATTCACCCCTCCACTTT. It codes for CSSSLDYSPLHF.

On this clone: At one boundary the junction diverges from the germline segment, which might be a read error. The sample has other DNA sequences that encode this CDR3 too. The rearrangement joins TRBV6-5 to TRBJ1-1; TRBD1 might be the D (5 bases). The germline CDR1 and CDR2 sequences are MNHEY and SVGAGI. CDR3 length equals 15 residues. The DNA of the CDR3 is TGCGCCAGCAGTTACTCCGAGCGGAGGGGCACTGAAGCTTTCTTT. This gives the protein CASSYSERRGTEAFF.

This chain joins TRBV10-3 and TRBJ2-1; 10 positions match TRBD2. CDR3 length equals 15 residues. Germline loops: CDR1 ENHRY, CDR2 SYGVKD. V shed 4 bases, J shed 4 bases, and the junction held 4 bases outside the gene matches. The CDR3 coding sequence is TGTGCCATCAGTGCAGCGGGGGGGACTTACAATGAGCAGTTCTTC. It yields the protein CAISAAGGTYNEQFF.

CDR3 DNA sequence: TGCGCCAGCAGCTCAATCGGCGGTAAGAACACTGAAGCTTTCTTT. This codes for CASSSIGGKNTEAFF. J is TRBJ1-1 and V is TRBV5-1, with no clear D. The germline V gene has CDR1 SGHRS and CDR2 YFSETQ. V dropped 3 bases and J dropped 1 base, with 13 bases sitting between them. The CDR3 totals 15 residues. Full variable domain (missing parts from reference TRBV5-1 and TRBJ1-1): KAGVTQTPRYLIKTRGQQVTLSCSPISGHRSVSWYQQTPGQGLQFLFEYFSETQRNKGNFPGRFSGRQFSNSRSEMNVSTLELGDSALYLCASSSIGGKNTEAFFGQGTRLTVV.

The rearrangement joins TRBV7-2 to TRBJ2-7, with D possibly matching TRBD2 (6 bases). This CDR3 has 13 residues. V was clipped by 1 base and J by 8 bases, with 12 bases between them. Germline V CDR1 and CDR2: SGHTA, FQGNSA. The chain's CDR3 is CASSLGQTRQQYF. Here the CDR3 DNA reads TGTGCCAGCAGCTTAGGTCAGACTAGACAGCAGTACTTC.

This chain connects TRBV6-6 to TRBJ2-1; 10 bases are shared with TRBD1. The CDR3 loop spans 16 amino acids. V was pared by 2 bases and J by 7 bases, with 8 bases of the junction left unmatched. From germline, CDR1 is MNHNY and CDR2 SVGAGI (reference sequence). As DNA, the CDR3 is TGTGCCAGCAGTTACATGGAGACAGGGGGCTGGAATGAGCAGTTCTTC. This gives the protein CASSYMETGGWNEQFF.

The genes are TRBV5-8 and TRBJ1-5; no firm D call. Per the germline V gene, CDR1 is SGHTS and CDR2 is YDEGEE. The CDR3 runs 12 residues. V shed 1 base and J shed 6 bases, with 5 bases lying between them. The CDR3 sequence: CASSLFSQPQHF. In DNA, the CDR3 is TGTGCCAGCAGCTTGTTTAGTCAGCCCCAGCATTTT.

The V gene is TRBV2, the J gene TRBJ1-1; TRBD1 is a possible D gene (5 bases). This CDR3 spans 13 amino acids. V lost 8 bases, J lost 0 bases, and 10 bases lay in between. Germline V gives CDR1 SNHLY, CDR2 FYNNEI. The CDR3, as DNA: TGTGCCAGCGGGGCACAGATGAACACTGAAGCTTTCTTT. Translation gives CASGAQMNTEAFF.